The rows below give T cell receptor beta chains drawn from one sample of a study of preoperative IRX-2 immunotherapy in early breast cancer. Repertoires were generated with immunoSEQ multiplex PCR, while TCRdb's copy carries only in-frame clones and drops some. This sample has 30,000 to 35,000 clones; 90% to 95% occur once, and the top ten carry 5% to 7%. This sample was taken from a patient treated with IRX-2 immunotherapy. The source is a human donor with breast cancer. The CDR3 runs from the conserved cysteine through the conserved F or W. D genes are given only for firm matches. A row's size may be missing; if present it is once, few, many or a size class.

CDR3nt: TGTGCCAGCAGGTTGTCGGGGTTTCGGGATCAGCCCCAGCATTTT
CDR3aa: CASRLSGFRDQPQHF
abundance: .
j_gene: TRBJ1-5
v_gene: TRBV6-5
d_gene: .

CDR3nt: TGTGCCAGCAGCTTGGTAATTAGCTCCCATGAGCAGTTCTTC
CDR3aa: CASSLVISSHEQFF
abundance: .
j_gene: TRBJ2-1
v_gene: TRBV5-6
d_gene: .

CDR3nt: TGTGCCAGCAGCTTAGCCCCTAGGGAGACCCAGTACTTC
CDR3aa: CASSLAPRETQYF
abundance: once
j_gene: TRBJ2-5
v_gene: TRBV7-6
d_gene: .

CDR3nt: TGTGCCAGCAGGATCACGTCCTCTGGGGCCAACGTCCTGACTTTC
CDR3aa: CASRITSSGANVLTF
abundance: .
j_gene: TRBJ2-6
v_gene: TRBV6-6
d_gene: .

CDR3nt: TGTGCCAGTAGTCCCCTGGACAGTTTCTCCTACAATGAGCAGTTCTTC
CDR3aa: CASSPLDSFSYNEQFF
abundance: .
j_gene: TRBJ2-1
v_gene: TRBV19
d_gene: .

CDR3nt: TGTGCCACCAGGACAGGGGGCTCTGGGGCCAACGTCCTGACTTTC
CDR3aa: CATRTGGSGANVLTF
abundance: once
j_gene: TRBJ2-6
v_gene: TRBV15
d_gene: TRBD1

CDR3nt: TGTGCCATCAACTCGAAGACCACCGAAGGCCCCTACAATGAGCAGTTCTTC
CDR3aa: CAINSKTTEGPYNEQFF
abundance: .
j_gene: TRBJ2-1
v_gene: TRBV10-3
d_gene: .

CDR3nt: TGTGCCAGCAGCACAGGGGATGAGCAGTTCTTC
CDR3aa: CASSTGDEQFF
abundance: .
j_gene: TRBJ2-1
v_gene: TRBV28
d_gene: TRBD1

CDR3nt: TGTGCCAGCAGCTTGGGGGACACCTACACTGAAGCTTTCTTT
CDR3aa: CASSLGDTYTEAFF
abundance: .
j_gene: TRBJ1-1
v_gene: TRBV7-8
d_gene: .

CDR3nt: TGTGCCAGCAGTGTGGCACGCACAGATACGCAGTATTTT
CDR3aa: CASSVARTDTQYF
abundance: .
j_gene: TRBJ2-3
v_gene: TRBV2
d_gene: .

CDR3nt: TGTGCCAGCAGCGGGGGCGGCTACACCTTC
CDR3aa: CASSGGGYTF
abundance: .
j_gene: TRBJ1-2
v_gene: TRBV9
d_gene: .

CDR3nt: TGTGCCAGCAGCGTAGTAGCGAACACCGGGGAGCTGTTTTTT
CDR3aa: CASSVVANTGELFF
abundance: .
j_gene: TRBJ2-2
v_gene: TRBV9
d_gene: .

CDR3nt: TGTGCCAGCAGCTTGCCGGGACATAACACTGAAGCTTTCTTT
CDR3aa: CASSLPGHNTEAFF
abundance: .
j_gene: TRBJ1-1
v_gene: TRBV7-8
d_gene: .

CDR3nt: TGCGCCAGCAGCTTCAGAACTAGCGGGAGGGTCGTGGAGACCCAGTACTTC
CDR3aa: CASSFRTSGRVVETQYF
abundance: .
j_gene: TRBJ2-5
v_gene: TRBV5-1
d_gene: TRBD2

CDR3nt: TGTGCCAGCAGCCACCCGGGACAGGTACAAGAGACCCAGTACTTC
CDR3aa: CASSHPGQVQETQYF
abundance: .
j_gene: TRBJ2-5
v_gene: TRBV5-6
d_gene: TRBD1

CDR3nt: TGTGCCAGCAGCTCACGGGGAGGGGGATCTACCTATGGCTACACCTTC
CDR3aa: CASSSRGGGSTYGYTF
abundance: .
j_gene: TRBJ1-2
v_gene: TRBV7-2
d_gene: .